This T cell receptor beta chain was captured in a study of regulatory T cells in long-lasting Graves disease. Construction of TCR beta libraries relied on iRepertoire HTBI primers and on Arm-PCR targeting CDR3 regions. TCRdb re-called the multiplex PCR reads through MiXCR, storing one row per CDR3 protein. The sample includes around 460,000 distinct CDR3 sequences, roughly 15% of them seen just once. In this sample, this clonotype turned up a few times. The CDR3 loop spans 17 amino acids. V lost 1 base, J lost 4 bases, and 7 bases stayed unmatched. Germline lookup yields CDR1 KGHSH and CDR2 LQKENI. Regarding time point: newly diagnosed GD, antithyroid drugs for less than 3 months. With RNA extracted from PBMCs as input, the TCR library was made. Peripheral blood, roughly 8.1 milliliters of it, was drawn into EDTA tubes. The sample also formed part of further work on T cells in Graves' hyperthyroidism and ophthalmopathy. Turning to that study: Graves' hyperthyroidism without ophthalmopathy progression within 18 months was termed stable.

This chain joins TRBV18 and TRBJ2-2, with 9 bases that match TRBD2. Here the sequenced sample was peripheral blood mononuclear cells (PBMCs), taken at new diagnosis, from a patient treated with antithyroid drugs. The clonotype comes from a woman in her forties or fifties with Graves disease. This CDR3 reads CASSPRVRAGGTGELFF. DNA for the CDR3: TGTGCCAGCTCACCACGGGTCCGAGCGGGAGGCACCGGGGAGCTGTTTTTT.